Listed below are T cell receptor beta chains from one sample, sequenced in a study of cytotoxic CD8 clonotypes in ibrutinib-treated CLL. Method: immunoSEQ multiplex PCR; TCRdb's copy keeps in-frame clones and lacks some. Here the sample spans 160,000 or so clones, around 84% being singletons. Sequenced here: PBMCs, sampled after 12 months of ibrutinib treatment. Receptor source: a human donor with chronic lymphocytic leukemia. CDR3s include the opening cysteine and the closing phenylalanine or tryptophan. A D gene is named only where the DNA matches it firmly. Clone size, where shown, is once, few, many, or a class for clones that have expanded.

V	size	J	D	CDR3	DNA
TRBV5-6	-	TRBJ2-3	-	CASSLGGGLADTQYF	TGTGCCAGCAGCTTGGGAGGGGGTCTCGCAGATACGCAGTATTTT
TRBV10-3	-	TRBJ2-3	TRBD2	CAIRRAGDSDTQYF	TGTGCCATCCGTCGAGCGGGGGACTCAGATACGCAGTATTTT
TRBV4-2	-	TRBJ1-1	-	CASSQEKQNTEAFF	TGTGCCAGCAGCCAAGAAAAGCAGAACACTGAAGCTTTCTTT
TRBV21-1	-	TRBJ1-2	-	CASILQGVGRGYTF	TGTGCCAGCATCCTCCAGGGGGTAGGTCGTGGCTACACCTTC
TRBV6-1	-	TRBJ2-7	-	CASSVGTYNEQYF	TGTGCCAGCAGTGTAGGGACCTATAACGAGCAGTACTTC
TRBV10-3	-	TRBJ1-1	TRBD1	CAISATGGMNTEAFF	TGTGCCATCAGTGCGACAGGGGGGATGAACACTGAAGCTTTCTTT
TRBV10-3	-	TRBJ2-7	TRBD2	CAIRPGLAGYEQYF	TGTGCCATCAGGCCGGGACTAGCGGGATACGAGCAGTACTTC
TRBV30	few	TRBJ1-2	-	CAWSVPGGGDGYTF	TGTGCCTGGAGTGTACCGGGGGGGGGAGATGGCTACACCTTC
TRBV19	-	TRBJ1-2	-	CASSTAWGPYGYTF	TGTGCCAGTAGTACCGCCTGGGGACCATATGGCTACACCTTC
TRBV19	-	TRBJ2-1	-	CASAPRLQEQFF	TGTGCCAGCGCCCCACGGCTTCAAGAGCAGTTCTTC
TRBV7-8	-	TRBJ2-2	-	CASSLVRGYTGELFF	TGTGCCAGCAGCTTAGTCCGTGGGTACACCGGGGAGCTGTTTTTT